A single sample gave rise to the 32 T cell receptor beta chains below, sequenced in a study of T cells in tuberculosis. Produced via immunoSEQ multiplex PCR; TCRdb's table is partial and in-frame only. Counted here are around 33,000 clones, approximately 90% occurring once; the ten biggest clones make up about 5.3%. Sample time point: new active TB diagnosis, blood taken before or within 7 days of starting treatment. The sequencing used PBMCs, collected at tuberculosis diagnosis. The receptors were gathered from an adult with tuberculosis.

The chain combines TRBV19 with TRBJ1-5; 11 positions match TRBD1. The CDR3 spans 18 residues. Unmatched junction bases numbered 13, after V lost 9 bases and J lost 0 bases. In germline, CDR1 is LNHDA, CDR2 SQIVND (reference sequence). CDR3 sequence: CASLNVDRGPDSNQPQHF. CDR3 coding DNA: TGTGCCAGCCTCAACGTGGACAGGGGGCCGGATAGCAATCAGCCCCAGCATTTT.

This clone was recorded only once. The chain links TRBV11-3 to TRBJ2-7, with 8 bases lining up with TRBD2. Trimming cost V 5 bases and J 6 bases; bases outside gene matches: 6. The CDR3 consists of 13 residues. The germline gives CDR1 SGHNT, CDR2 YENEEA. The CDR3 DNA reads as TGTGCCAGCAGCGAGGGACTAGATACCGAGCAGTACTTC. Its protein is CASSEGLDTEQYF.

V is TRBV6-6 and J is TRBJ2-7; 7 nucleotides align to TRBD2. V was pared by 2 bases and J by 2 bases, with 6 bases of the junction left unmatched. This CDR3 comprises 15 residues. Germline CDR1 reads MNHNY; CDR2 reads SVGAGI (reference sequence). The CDR3 spells CASSYGGGSPYEQYF. The CDR3 nucleotides read TGTGCCAGCAGTTACGGAGGCGGGAGCCCCTACGAGCAGTACTTC.

V is TRBV4-3 and J is TRBJ2-5; 7 positions match TRBD2. The germline CDR1 and CDR2 sequences are LGHNA and YSLEER. The J segment lost 3 bases and the V segment lost 0 bases, leaving 4 bases of the junction unmatched. The CDR3 totals 15 residues. CDR3 sequence reads: CASSQEGLAEETQYF. In nucleotides, the CDR3 is TGCGCCAGCAGCCAAGAAGGGCTAGCGGAAGAGACCCAGTACTTC.

This clone has only one observation. The chain is built from TRBV7-9 and TRBJ1-1, with a weak D call TRBD1 (5 bases). The CDR3 loop spans 13 amino acids. Germline V gene data show CDR1 as SEHNR and CDR2 as FQNEAQ (reference sequence). Trimming removed 5 bases from V and 4 bases from J, with 11 bases in between. The CDR3, as DNA: TGTGCCAGCAGCGAGACAGTAGGCACTGAAGCTTTCTTT. Protein sequence: CASSETVGTEAFF. The whole variable domain, filled in from reference TRBV7-9 and TRBJ1-1, reads DTGVSQNPRHKITKRGQNVTFRCDPISEHNRLYWYRQTLGQGPEFLTYFQNEAQLEKSRLLSDRFSAERPKGSFSTLEIQRTEQGDSAMYLCASSETVGTEAFFGQGTRLTVV.

This rearrangement joins TRBV29-1 to TRBJ2-2; D might be TRBD2 (5 bases). The V end lost 7 bases, the J end lost 7 bases, and 13 bases lay between the germline ends. The germline CDR1 and CDR2 sequences are SQVTM and ANQGSEA. The CDR3 loop spans 12 amino acids. The CDR3 DNA reads TGCAGCGCCCTACGGGAAGGCGGGGAGCTGTTTTTT. This encodes CSALREGGELFF.

The chain carries TRBV19 and TRBJ1-1; no firm D call. The germline V and J ends were trimmed by 5 bases and 0 bases, with 22 bases remaining between them. Germline loops: CDR1 LNHDA, CDR2 SQIVND (reference sequence). The CDR3 has 18 amino acids. The CDR3: CASSVLSPLREMNTEAFF. In DNA, the CDR3 is TGTGCCAGTAGTGTCCTTTCCCCCCTCCGGGAAATGAACACTGAAGCTTTCTTT.

This clone came up a few times. V gene TRBV10-3 combines with J gene TRBJ2-5; a weak D match, TRBD2 (6 bases). Germline CDR1 is ENHRY and CDR2 is SYGVKD. The CDR3 consists of 15 residues. V lost 6 bases and J 2 bases, leaving 16 bases between the germline ends. CDR3 region: CAISKGGGAQETQYF. The CDR3 DNA reads as TGTGCCATCAGCAAGGGTGGAGGGGCGCAAGAGACCCAGTACTTC.

The J gene is TRBJ2-2, the V gene TRBV27, with TRBD2 identical over 8 bases. The CDR3 has 16 amino acids. The V gene end was trimmed by 4 bases and the J gene end by 3 bases; junction bases not matched to a gene: 7. Per germline, CDR1 MNHEY and CDR2 SMNVEV (reference sequence). The CDR3 reads CASSSHPAGDTGELFF. For the CDR3, the DNA is TGTGCCAGCAGTTCGCATCCAGCGGGGGACACCGGGGAGCTGTTTTTT.

This clone was picked up one time. The genes are TRBV5-4 and TRBJ2-3, with D perhaps matching TRBD1 (6 bases). With 4 bases removed from V and 4 bases from J, the gap between germline ends came to 16 bases. From germline, CDR1 is SGHNT and CDR2 YYREEE (reference sequence). The CDR3 covers 15 residues. CDR3 bases: TGTGCCAGCAGCCGGGACACGCTTAGCTCAGATACGCAGTATTTT. Its translation is CASSRDTLSSDTQYF.

The chain is built from TRBV7-2 and TRBJ1-2; D might be TRBD1 (5 bases). From germline, CDR1 is SGHTA and CDR2 FQGNSA. This CDR3 has 15 amino acids. The V end was cut by 5 bases, the J end by 5 bases, with 18 bases between. The CDR3 DNA is TGTGCCAGCAGCCCGACCGTGGGGGGGGTTTATGGCTACACCTTC. Protein: CASSPTVGGVYGYTF.

This chain connects TRBV9 to TRBJ2-3; TRBD2 matches 11 bases. V lost 3 bases to trimming and J lost 2 bases; unmatched junction nucleotides: 5. The CDR3 has 16 residues. Germline CDR1 SGDLS, CDR2 YYNGEE. CDR3 in DNA: TGTGCCAGCAGCGCATTAGCGGGGGGGTACACAGATACGCAGTATTTT. It encodes CASSALAGGYTDTQYF. The complete variable domain, with remaining parts taken from reference TRBV9 and TRBJ2-3, reads DSGVTQTPKHLITATGQRVTLRCSPRSGDLSVYWYQQSLDQGLQFLIQYYNGEERAKGNILERFSAQQFPDLHSELNLSSLELGDSALYFCASSALAGGYTDTQYFGPGTRLTVL.

J is TRBJ1-6 and V is TRBV28; D is perhaps TRBD1 (6 bases). Germline V gene lookup returns CDR1 MDHEN and CDR2 SYDVKM. This CDR3 is 12 amino acids long. Trimming removed 6 bases at V and 16 bases at J, with 16 bases between. CDR3 loop: CASSQGSRGLHF. As DNA, the CDR3 is TGTGCCAGCAGCCAGGGATCCAGGGGTCTCCACTTT.

The rearrangement uses TRBV6-1 and TRBJ1-6, with TRBD1 matching 9 bases. V shed 6 bases and J 6 bases; nucleotides not matched to a gene: 6. The CDR3 extends over 15 amino acids. Per the germline V gene, CDR1 is MNHNS and CDR2 is SASEGT. This CDR3 is CASSVTGGTNSPLHF. The CDR3 DNA reads TGTGCCAGCAGCGTGACAGGGGGGACTAATTCACCCCTCCACTTT.

The chain carries TRBV4-2 and TRBJ1-2, with TRBD1 matching 7 bases. Germline CDR1 is LGHNA and CDR2 is YNFKEQ. V trimming: 4 bases; J trimming: 0 bases; junction bases outside the gene matches: 2. This CDR3 has 14 residues. CDR3 residues: CASSLGTANYGYTF. Here the CDR3 DNA reads TGTGCCAGCAGCCTCGGGACAGCTAACTATGGCTACACCTTC.

The CDR3 loop is CASSPAGTTYTF. CDR3 sequence (DNA): TGTGCCAGCAGCCCGGCAGGGACAACTTACACCTTC. V and J are TRBV5-4 and TRBJ1-2, with D possibly being TRBD1 (6 bases). The germline gives CDR1 SGHNT, CDR2 YYREEE (reference sequence). Trimming cost V 4 bases and J 11 bases, with 15 bases left between them. This CDR3 comprises 12 residues.

In this sample, this clone turned up once. V and J are TRBV29-1 and TRBJ2-1; 7 bases map to TRBD2. V gave up 3 bases and J gave up 2 bases; unmatched junction bases: 4. The CDR3 has 14 residues. Germline CDR1 is SQVTM and CDR2 is ANQGSEA. The CDR3: CSVEKGRAYNEQFF. CDR3 DNA sequence: TGCAGCGTTGAGAAAGGGAGGGCCTACAATGAGCAGTTCTTC.

This chain joins TRBV28 and TRBJ2-6, with D perhaps matching TRBD1 (5 bases). The CDR3 consists of 18 residues. V was clipped by 2 bases and J by 0 bases, with 14 bases between them. Germline values: CDR1 MDHEN, CDR2 SYDVKM. The CDR3 DNA sequence: TGTGCCAGCAGTTTAAGGGCAGGGTTGGGCTCTGGGGCCAACGTCCTGACTTTC. This codes for CASSLRAGLGSGANVLTF.

V is TRBV6-5 and J is TRBJ1-2; D perhaps matches TRBD1 (5 bases). Germline V gene data show CDR1 as MNHEY and CDR2 as SVGAGI. Trimming removed 0 bases at V and 4 bases at J, with 12 bases between. This CDR3 contains 15 residues. The CDR3 coding sequence is TGTGCCAGCAGTTACTCAACCACAGGAGTCTATGGCTACACCTTC. This encodes CASSYSTTGVYGYTF.

The V call is TRBV4-2, the J call TRBJ1-2; 7 nucleotides agree with TRBD1. Germline lookup yields CDR1 LGHNA and CDR2 YNFKEQ. CDR3 length equals 16 residues. V dropped 3 bases and J dropped 2; count of bases not matched to a gene: 9. The CDR3 region has the DNA TGTGCCAGCAGCCAGCCCGGGACAGTAATAAACTATGGCTACACCTTC. Translated, it gives CASSQPGTVINYGYTF.

The gene calls are TRBV27 and TRBJ2-3, with 8 bases aligning to TRBD2. Germline CDR1 and CDR2: MNHEY and SMNVEV (reference sequence). After removal of 6 bases from V and 2 bases from J, the junction contained 10 bases not matched to a gene. CDR3 size: 16 residues. In DNA form, the CDR3 reads TGTGCCAGCAGCTCCTTGGCTAGCGGGTCCACAGATACGCAGTATTTT. This sequence encodes CASSSLASGSTDTQYF.

This rearrangement joins TRBV5-5 to TRBJ1-5; a possible D gene is TRBD1 (6 bases). The ends were cut back, 0 bases at V and 2 bases at J, with 15 bases in the middle. CDR3 length: 17 amino acids. Looked up from germline, CDR1 is SGHKS and CDR2 is YYEKEE (reference sequence). The CDR3 is CASSLAFRTAGNQPQHF. In DNA form, the CDR3 reads TGTGCCAGCAGCTTGGCATTTAGGACAGCGGGCAATCAGCCCCAGCATTTT.

The count of this clone is one. This sequence joins TRBV27 and TRBJ1-1; D gene ambiguous. The CDR3 runs 13 residues. Trimming pared 3 bases from V and 3 bases from J, leaving 8 bases between. Germline assignment: CDR1 MNHEY and CDR2 SMNVEV (reference sequence). CDR3 protein: CASSLKRYTEAFF. The CDR3 DNA follows: TGTGCCAGCAGTTTGAAGCGATACACTGAAGCTTTCTTT.

The V gene is TRBV7-6, the J gene TRBJ2-7; TRBD2 might be the D (5 bases). The germline V gene has CDR1 SGHVS and CDR2 FNYEAQ. The V and J ends lost 5 bases and 2 bases respectively, with 16 bases between them. The length of the CDR3 is 15 residues. The CDR3 sequence is CASSQFPGVPYEQYF. The CDR3, as DNA: TGTGCCAGCAGCCAATTCCCCGGGGTGCCCTACGAGCAGTACTTC.

This chain links TRBV27 with TRBJ2-3; 7 nucleotides align to TRBD2. The ends lost 6 bases at V and 0 bases at J; junction bases unmatched: 9. The CDR3 is made up of 16 amino acids. Looked up from germline, CDR1 is MNHEY and CDR2 is SMNVEV (reference sequence). CDR3 DNA sequence: TGTGCCAGCAGACTTCTCCGGCGGGGGAGCACAGATACGCAGTATTTT. Protein sequence: CASRLLRRGSTDTQYF.

This sequence joins TRBV7-2 and TRBJ2-2, with D unclear. V lost 0 bases, J lost 7 bases, and 6 bases lay in between. Germline V gene lookup returns CDR1 SGHTA and CDR2 FQGNSA. The length of the CDR3 is 13 residues. The CDR3 sequence is CASSLAHFGELFF. CDR3 nucleotides: TGTGCCAGCAGCTTAGCCCACTTCGGGGAGCTGTTTTTT. Full variable domain (missing parts from reference TRBV7-2 and TRBJ2-2): GAGVSQSPSNKVTEKGKDVELRCDPISGHTALYWYRQSLGQGLEFLIYFQGNSAPDKSGLPSDRFSAERTGGSVSTLTIQRTQQEDSAVYLCASSLAHFGELFFGEGSRLTVL.

The gene calls are TRBV30 and TRBJ2-7; TRBD2 matches 15 bases. Trimming at V came to 1 base and at J to 3 bases, leaving 4 bases not matched to a gene. The CDR3 runs 16 residues. Germline lookup yields CDR1 GTSNPN and CDR2 SVGIG (reference sequence). CDR3 DNA: TGTGCCTGGAGTGCTGGGGGACTAGCGGGAGGCTACGAGCAGTACTTC. It encodes CAWSAGGLAGGYEQYF.

The rearrangement links TRBV7-2 to TRBJ1-2; weak D call: TRBD1 (5 bases). The V and J ends lost 8 bases and 4 bases respectively, with 14 bases between them. There are 13 residues in the CDR3. Germline values: CDR1 SGHTA, CDR2 FQGNSA. Here the CDR3 reads CASEGVAFYGYTF. CDR3 in DNA: TGTGCCAGCGAAGGGGTGGCGTTCTATGGCTACACCTTC.

The CDR3 DNA is TGTGCCAGCAGCATGGGAGTGAACACCGGGGAGCTGTTTTTT. The encoded protein is CASSMGVNTGELFF. The chain has TRBV7-3 and TRBJ2-2; perhaps TRBD2 as D (5 bases). The CDR3 runs to 14 residues. Germline V CDR1 and CDR2: SGHTA, FQGTGA. The germline V and J ends were trimmed by 5 bases and 1 base, with 8 bases remaining between them. The whole variable domain, filled in from reference TRBV7-3 and TRBJ2-2, reads GAGVSQTPSNKVTEKGKYVELRCDPISGHTALYWYRQSLGQGPEFLIYFQGTGAADDSGLPNDRFFAVRPEGSVSTLKIQRTERGDSAVYLCASSMGVNTGELFFGEGSRLTVL.

This clone was observed a single time. The J gene is TRBJ2-1, the V gene TRBV30; perhaps TRBD2 as D (6 bases). This CDR3 has 14 amino acids. Per the germline V gene, CDR1 is GTSNPN and CDR2 is SVGIG (reference sequence). V was cut by 2 bases and J by 8 bases, with 16 bases left in between. The CDR3 DNA reads as TGTGCCTGGAGTATCAGGGTTGGAGGGGATGAGCAGTTCTTC. As protein: CAWSIRVGGDEQFF. Full variable domain (outside the CDR3, taken from reference TRBV30 and TRBJ2-1): SQTIHQWPATLVQPVGSPLSLECTVEGTSNPNLYWYRQAAGRGLQLLFYSVGIGQISSEVPQNLSASRPQDRQFILSSKKLLLSDSGFYLCAWSIRVGGDEQFFGPGTRLTVL.

V gene TRBV19 combines with J gene TRBJ2-1; 13 nucleotides line up with TRBD2. Germline loops: CDR1 LNHDA, CDR2 SQIVND (reference sequence). Germline trimming cut 4 bases from V and 9 bases from J; bases unmatched to any gene: 12. The CDR3 is 17 amino acids. This CDR3 is CASSTRTGLAGASEQFF. The CDR3 DNA follows: TGTGCCAGTAGTACGCGAACCGGACTAGCGGGAGCGAGTGAGCAGTTCTTC.

This clone has only a few counts. This rearrangement joins TRBV29-1 to TRBJ2-5, with TRBD2 as a possible D gene (6 bases). The CDR3 is made up of 11 amino acids. With 7 bases removed from V and 6 bases from J, the gap between germline ends came to 12 bases. Per germline, CDR1 SQVTM and CDR2 ANQGSEA. The CDR3 protein is CSAWDFQTQYF. In DNA form, the CDR3 reads TGCAGCGCTTGGGACTTCCAGACCCAGTACTTC.